This T cell receptor beta chain is drawn from a study of cytomegalovirus exposure and HLA in healthy donors. Turning to the study itself: The study placed less than 90% of its 350 to 400 genotyped donors in the Caucasian-associated ancestry cluster. General study findings and limits: It was reported that the classifier diagnosed cytomegalovirus status with high specificity and sensitivity in both the original and validation cohorts. TCR association rates varied by HLA locus in a later analysis, with DRB1 highest and HLA-C lowest.

A few counts support this clone. Antigen specificity is unknown. Germline V lookup: CDR1 SGDLS, CDR2 YYNGEE. CDR3 length: 17 amino acids. Losses at the gene ends were 4 bases for V and 2 bases for J; bases not matched to a gene: 13. This PCR relied on a set of 60 Vbeta primers and 13 Jbeta primers. Profiled with immunoSEQ multiplex PCR; TCRdb holds only in-frame clones, not every one. The data contain 150,000 to 200,000 clones, roughly 88% of them singletons. This TCR was sampled from a man between 18 and 35 years old in good health and CMV-seropositive. The chain recombines TRBV9 with TRBJ2-5, with 8 bases that match TRBD2. The sequenced material came from PBMCs. DNA of the CDR3: TGTGCCAGCAGCCAAGGGTGGGGCGGGGGGTCTCAAGAGACCCAGTACTTC. Translated, it gives CASSQGWGGGSQETQYF.